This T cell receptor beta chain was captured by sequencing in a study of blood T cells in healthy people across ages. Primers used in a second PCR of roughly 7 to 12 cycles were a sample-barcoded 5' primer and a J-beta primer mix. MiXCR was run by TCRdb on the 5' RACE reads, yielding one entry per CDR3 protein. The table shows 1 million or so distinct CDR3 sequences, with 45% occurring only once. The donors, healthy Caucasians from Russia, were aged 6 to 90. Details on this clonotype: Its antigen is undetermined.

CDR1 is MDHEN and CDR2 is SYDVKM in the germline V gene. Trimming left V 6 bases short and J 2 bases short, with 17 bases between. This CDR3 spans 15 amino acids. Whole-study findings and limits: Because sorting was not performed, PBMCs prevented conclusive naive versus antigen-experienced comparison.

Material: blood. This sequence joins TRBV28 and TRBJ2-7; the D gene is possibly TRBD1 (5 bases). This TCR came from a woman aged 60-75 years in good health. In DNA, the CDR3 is TGTGCCAGCAGCCGAACAAGCACAGGCCCCTACGAGCAGTACTTC. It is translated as CASSRTSTGPYEQYF. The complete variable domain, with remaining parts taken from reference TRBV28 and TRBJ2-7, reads DVKVTQSSRYLVKRTGEKVFLECVQDMDHENMFWYRQDPGLGLRLIYFSYDVKMKEKGDIPEGYSVSREKKERFSLILESASTNQTSMYLCASSRTSTGPYEQYFGPGTRLTVT.